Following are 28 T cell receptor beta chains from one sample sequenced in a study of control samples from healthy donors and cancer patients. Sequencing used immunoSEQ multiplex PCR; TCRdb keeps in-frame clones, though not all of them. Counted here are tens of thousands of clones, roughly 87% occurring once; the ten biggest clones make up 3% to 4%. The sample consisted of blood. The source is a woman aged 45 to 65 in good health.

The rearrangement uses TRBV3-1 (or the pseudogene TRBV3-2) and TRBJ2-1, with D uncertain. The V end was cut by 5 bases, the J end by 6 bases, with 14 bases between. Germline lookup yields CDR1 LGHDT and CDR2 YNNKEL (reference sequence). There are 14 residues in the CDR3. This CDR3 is CASSRIQNGNEQFF. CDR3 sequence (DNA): TGTGCCAGCAGCAGGATTCAGAACGGCAATGAGCAGTTCTTC.

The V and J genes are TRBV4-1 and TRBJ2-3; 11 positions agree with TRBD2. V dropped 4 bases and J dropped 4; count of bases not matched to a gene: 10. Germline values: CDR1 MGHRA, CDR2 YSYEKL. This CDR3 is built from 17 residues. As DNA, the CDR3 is TGCGCCAGCAGCCCCCAGGGACTAGCGGTTCCCCCAGATACGCAGTATTTT. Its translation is CASSPQGLAVPPDTQYF.

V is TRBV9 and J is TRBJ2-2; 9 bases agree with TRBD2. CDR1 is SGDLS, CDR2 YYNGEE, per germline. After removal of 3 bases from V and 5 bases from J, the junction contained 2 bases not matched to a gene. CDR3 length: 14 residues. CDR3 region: CASSGGLATGELFF. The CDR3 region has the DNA TGTGCCAGCAGCGGAGGACTAGCGACCGGGGAGCTGTTTTTT.

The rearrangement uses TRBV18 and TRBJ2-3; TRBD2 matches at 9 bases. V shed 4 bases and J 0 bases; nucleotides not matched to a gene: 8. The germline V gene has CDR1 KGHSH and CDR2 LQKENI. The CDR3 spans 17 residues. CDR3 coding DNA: TGTGCCAGCTCACGGGATGGACTAGCGTCAAGCACAGATACGCAGTATTTT. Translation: CASSRDGLASSTDTQYF.

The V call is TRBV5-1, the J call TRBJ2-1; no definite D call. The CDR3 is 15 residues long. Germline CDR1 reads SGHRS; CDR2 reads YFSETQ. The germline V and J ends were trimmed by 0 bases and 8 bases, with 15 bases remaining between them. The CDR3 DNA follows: TGCGCCAGCAGCTTGGAACTCCCCCGTGGCTATGAGCAGTTCTTC. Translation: CASSLELPRGYEQFF.

The CDR3 sequence is CASSYGLAGNTIYF. CDR3 bases: TGTGCCAGCAGCTACGGGCTGGCGGGAAACACCATATATTTT. The genes are TRBV5-8 and TRBJ1-3; D is ambiguous. V was clipped by 3 bases and J by 4 bases, with 11 bases between them. Looked up from germline, CDR1 is SGHTS and CDR2 is YDEGEE. The CDR3 length is 14 residues.

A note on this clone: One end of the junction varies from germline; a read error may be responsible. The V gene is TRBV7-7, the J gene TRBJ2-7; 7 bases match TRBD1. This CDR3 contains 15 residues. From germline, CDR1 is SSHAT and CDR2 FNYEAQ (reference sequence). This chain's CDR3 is CASRWTPGQPYEQYF. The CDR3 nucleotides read TGTGCTAGCAGGTGGACCCCGGGACAGCCCTACGAGCAGTACTTC. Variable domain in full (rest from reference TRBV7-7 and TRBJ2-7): GAGVSQSPRYKVTKRGQDVTLRCDPISSHATLYWYQQALGQGPEFLTYFNYEAQPDKSGLPSDRFSAERPEGSISTLTIQRTEQRDSAMYRCASRWTPGQPYEQYFGPGTRLTVT.

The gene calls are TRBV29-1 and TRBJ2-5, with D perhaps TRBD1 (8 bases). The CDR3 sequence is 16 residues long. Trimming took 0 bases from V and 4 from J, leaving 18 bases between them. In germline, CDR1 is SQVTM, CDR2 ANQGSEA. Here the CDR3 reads CSVEEERTGRAETQYF. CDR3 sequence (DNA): TGCAGCGTTGAAGAGGAGCGGACAGGGAGGGCAGAGACCCAGTACTTC.

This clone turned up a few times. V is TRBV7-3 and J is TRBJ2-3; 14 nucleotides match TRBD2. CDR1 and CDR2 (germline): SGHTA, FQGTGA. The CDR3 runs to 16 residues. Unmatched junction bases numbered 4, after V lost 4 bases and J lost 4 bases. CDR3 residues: CASSSGLAGVADTQYF. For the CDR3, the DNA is TGTGCCAGCAGCTCGGGACTAGCGGGAGTGGCAGATACGCAGTATTTT.

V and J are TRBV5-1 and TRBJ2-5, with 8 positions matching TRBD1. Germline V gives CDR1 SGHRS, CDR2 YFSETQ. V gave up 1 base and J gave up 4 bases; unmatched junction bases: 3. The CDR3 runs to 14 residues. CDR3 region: CASSLTGGGETQYF. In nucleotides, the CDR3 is TGCGCCAGCAGCTTGACAGGGGGTGGAGAGACCCAGTACTTC.

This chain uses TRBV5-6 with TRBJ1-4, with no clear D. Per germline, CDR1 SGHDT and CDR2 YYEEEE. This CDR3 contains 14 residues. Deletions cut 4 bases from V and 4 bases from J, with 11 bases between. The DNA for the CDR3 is TGTGCCAGCAGCGCCCCAGCCCGTAATGAAAAACTGTTTTTT. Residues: CASSAPARNEKLFF.

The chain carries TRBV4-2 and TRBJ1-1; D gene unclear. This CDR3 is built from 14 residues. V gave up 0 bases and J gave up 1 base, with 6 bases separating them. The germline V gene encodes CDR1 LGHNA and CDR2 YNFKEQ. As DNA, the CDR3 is TGTGCCAGCAGCCAAGAACGTAGGAACACTGAAGCTTTCTTT. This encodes CASSQERRNTEAFF.

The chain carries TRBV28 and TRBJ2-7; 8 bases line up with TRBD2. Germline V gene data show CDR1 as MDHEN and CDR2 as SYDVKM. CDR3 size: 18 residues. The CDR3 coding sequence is TGTGCAGCAAGAAACGGTCGCCTTCGGGGGGGTCTGACCTACGAGCAGTACTTC. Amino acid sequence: CAARNGRLRGGLTYEQYF.

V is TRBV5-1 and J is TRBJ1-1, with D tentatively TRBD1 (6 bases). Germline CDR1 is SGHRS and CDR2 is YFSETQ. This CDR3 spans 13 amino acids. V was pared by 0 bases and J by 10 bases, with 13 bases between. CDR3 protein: CASSLDGGVGAFF. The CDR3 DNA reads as TGCGCCAGCAGCTTGGATGGGGGCGTAGGAGCTTTCTTT. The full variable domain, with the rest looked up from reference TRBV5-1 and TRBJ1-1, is KAGVTQTPRYLIKTRGQQVTLSCSPISGHRSVSWYQQTPGQGLQFLFEYFSETQRNKGNFPGRFSGRQFSNSRSEMNVSTLELGDSALYLCASSLDGGVGAFFGQGTRLTVV.

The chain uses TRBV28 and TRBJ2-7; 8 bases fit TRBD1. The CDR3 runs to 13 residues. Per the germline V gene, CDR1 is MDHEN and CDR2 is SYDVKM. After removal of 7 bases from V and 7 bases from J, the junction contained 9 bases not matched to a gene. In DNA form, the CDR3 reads TGTGCCAGCATCGCCGGACAGGGTGGAGAGCAGTACTTC. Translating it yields CASIAGQGGEQYF.

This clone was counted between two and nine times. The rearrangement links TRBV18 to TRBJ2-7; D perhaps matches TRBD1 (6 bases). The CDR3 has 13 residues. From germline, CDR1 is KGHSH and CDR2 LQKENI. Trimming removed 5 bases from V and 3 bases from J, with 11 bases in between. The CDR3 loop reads CASSWTVDYEQYF. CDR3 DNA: TGTGCCAGCTCATGGACAGTCGACTACGAGCAGTACTTC.

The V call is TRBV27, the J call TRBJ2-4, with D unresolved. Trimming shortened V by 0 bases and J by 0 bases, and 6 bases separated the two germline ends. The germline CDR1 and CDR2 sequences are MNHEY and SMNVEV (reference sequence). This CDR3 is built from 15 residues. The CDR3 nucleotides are TGTGCCAGCAGTTTATCTTCCCGAGCCAAAAACATTCAGTACTTC. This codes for CASSLSSRAKNIQYF.

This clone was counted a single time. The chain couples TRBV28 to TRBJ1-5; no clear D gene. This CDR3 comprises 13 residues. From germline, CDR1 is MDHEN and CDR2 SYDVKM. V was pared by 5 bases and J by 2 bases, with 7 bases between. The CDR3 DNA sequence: TGTGCCAGCAGTCGGCAGGGCAATCAGCCCCAGCATTTT. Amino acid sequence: CASSRQGNQPQHF.

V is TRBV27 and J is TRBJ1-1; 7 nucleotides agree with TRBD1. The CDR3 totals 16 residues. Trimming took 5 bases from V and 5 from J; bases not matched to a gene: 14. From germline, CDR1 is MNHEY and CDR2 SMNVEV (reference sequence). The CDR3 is CASSPIGVQGRTEAFF. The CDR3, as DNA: TGTGCCAGCAGTCCCATTGGTGTACAGGGGAGGACTGAAGCTTTCTTT.

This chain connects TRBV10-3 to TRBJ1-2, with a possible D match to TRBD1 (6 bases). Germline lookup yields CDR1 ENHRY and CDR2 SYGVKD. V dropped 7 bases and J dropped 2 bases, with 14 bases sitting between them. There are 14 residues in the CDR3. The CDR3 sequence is CAITRQEENYGYTF. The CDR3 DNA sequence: TGTGCCATCACAAGACAGGAGGAAAACTATGGCTACACCTTC.

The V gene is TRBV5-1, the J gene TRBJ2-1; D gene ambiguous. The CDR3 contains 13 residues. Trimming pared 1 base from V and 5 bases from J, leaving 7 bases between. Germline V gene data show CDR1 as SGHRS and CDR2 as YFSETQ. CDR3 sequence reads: CASSLPGDNEQFF. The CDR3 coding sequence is TGCGCCAGCAGCTTGCCTGGAGACAATGAGCAGTTCTTC. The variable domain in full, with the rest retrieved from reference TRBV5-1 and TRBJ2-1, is KAGVTQTPRYLIKTRGQQVTLSCSPISGHRSVSWYQQTPGQGLQFLFEYFSETQRNKGNFPGRFSGRQFSNSRSEMNVSTLELGDSALYLCASSLPGDNEQFFGPGTRLTVL.

The CDR3 loop reads CASSDDLFVSGQGFSNQPQHF. CDR3 DNA sequence: TGTGCCAGCAGTGATGATCTGTTTGTTTCGGGACAGGGTTTTAGCAATCAGCCCCAGCATTTT. This chain uses TRBV2 with TRBJ1-5, with 9 bases identical to TRBD1. The J segment lost 0 bases and the V segment lost 3 bases, leaving 18 bases of the junction unmatched. This CDR3 contains 21 residues. Germline V lookup: CDR1 SNHLY, CDR2 FYNNEI.

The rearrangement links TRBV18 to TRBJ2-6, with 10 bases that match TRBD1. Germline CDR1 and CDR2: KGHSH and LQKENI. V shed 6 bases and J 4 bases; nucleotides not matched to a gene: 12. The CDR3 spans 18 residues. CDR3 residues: CASSETADRGLGANVLTF. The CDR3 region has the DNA TGTGCCAGCTCTGAAACCGCTGACAGGGGGCTCGGGGCCAACGTCCTGACTTTC.

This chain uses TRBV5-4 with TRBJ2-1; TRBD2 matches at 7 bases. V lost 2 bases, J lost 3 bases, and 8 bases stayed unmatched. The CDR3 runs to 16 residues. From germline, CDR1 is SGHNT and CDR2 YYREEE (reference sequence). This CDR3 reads CASSLGRASGYNEQFF. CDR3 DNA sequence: TGTGCCAGCAGCTTAGGTAGGGCTAGCGGCTACAATGAGCAGTTCTTC.

The DNA of the CDR3 is TGTGCCAGCAGTGACTTCCAAGAGACCCAGTACTTC. Translated: CASSDFQETQYF. This chain links TRBV25-1 with TRBJ2-5, with D unresolved. Per the germline V gene, CDR1 is MGHDK and CDR2 is SYGVNS. The CDR3 length is 12 residues. Between the trimmed V and J ends, which lost 3 bases and 1 base, there was a span of 3 bases.

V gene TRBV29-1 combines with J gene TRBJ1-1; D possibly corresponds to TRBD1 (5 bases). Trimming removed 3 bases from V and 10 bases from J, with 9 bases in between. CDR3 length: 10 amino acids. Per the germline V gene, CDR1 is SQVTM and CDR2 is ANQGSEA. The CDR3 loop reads CSVDRGLAFF. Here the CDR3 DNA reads TGCAGCGTTGATAGGGGATTAGCTTTCTTT.

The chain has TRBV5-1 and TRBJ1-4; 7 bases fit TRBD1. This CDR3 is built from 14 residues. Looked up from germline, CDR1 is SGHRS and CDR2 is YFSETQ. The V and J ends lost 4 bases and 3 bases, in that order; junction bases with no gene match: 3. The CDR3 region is CASSLGQPNEKLFF. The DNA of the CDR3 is TGCGCCAGCAGCCTGGGACAGCCTAATGAAAAACTGTTTTTT.

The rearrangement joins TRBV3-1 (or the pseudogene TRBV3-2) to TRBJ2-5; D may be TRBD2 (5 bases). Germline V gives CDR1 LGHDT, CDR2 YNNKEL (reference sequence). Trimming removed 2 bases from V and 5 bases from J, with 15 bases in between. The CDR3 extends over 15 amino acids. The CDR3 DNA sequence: TGTGCCAGCAGCCAAAATTGGAGGAGGTGGGAGACCCAGTACTTC. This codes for CASSQNWRRWETQYF.